This TCR beta chain was identified in a study of cytomegalovirus exposure and HLA in healthy donors. Regarding the study as a whole: A later analysis found most CMV-associated TCR beta chains apparently HLA-restricted. One later analysis reportedly identified an Asian-associated ancestry cluster that showed fewer N-insertions than the roughly 720-donor mean. Researchers catalogued under 200 TCR beta chains as cytomegalovirus-associated.

As for this clone: Its target is not known.

Germline CDR1 SGHNT, CDR2 YYREEE (reference sequence). V gave up 6 bases and J gave up 5 bases; unmatched junction bases: 6. The CDR3 has 14 residues. A multiplex PCR was run with 60 Vbeta primers and 13 Jbeta primers. Some clones are missing from TCRdb's copy, which holds only in-frame ones; the method was immunoSEQ multiplex PCR. The sample has 100,000 to 150,000 clones, about three quarters seen once. The V gene is TRBV5-4, the J gene TRBJ2-1; 9 bases agree with TRBD2. Sequencing was carried out using PBMCs. This TCR derives from a middle-aged woman in good health and CMV-seronegative. CDR3 coding DNA: TGTGCCAGCACCCAGCCTAGCGGGAACAATGAGCAGTTCTTC. This codes for CASTQPSGNNEQFF.